Below, 25 T cell receptor beta chains from the same sample are listed, as sequenced in a study of blood T cell repertoires in COVID-19. Assay: immunoSEQ multiplex PCR; the TCRdb copy retains only in-frame clones and omits some. The data show about 100,000 clones, 70% to 85% seen once. What was sequenced was peripheral blood. All receptors come from a woman in her 40s with acute or convalescent COVID-19.

The V gene is TRBV6-5, the J gene TRBJ1-3; D possibly corresponds to TRBD1 (5 bases). Germline V gene data show CDR1 as MNHEY and CDR2 as SVGAGI. The CDR3 totals 14 residues. V dropped 5 bases and J dropped 0 bases, with 8 bases sitting between them. CDR3 sequence (DNA): TGTGCCAGCAGTATCGACAGCTCTGGAAACACCATATATTTT. Residues: CASSIDSSGNTIYF.

This clone was counted only a few times. V and J are TRBV2 and TRBJ1-6; D gene unclear. Trimming shortened V by 1 base and J by 8 bases, and 6 bases separated the two germline ends. This CDR3 spans 13 amino acids. Germline V gene data show CDR1 as SNHLY and CDR2 as FYNNEI. CDR3 in DNA: TGTGCCAGCAGTGAAGTTTCAGATTCACCCCTCCACTTT. The encoded protein is CASSEVSDSPLHF.

V is TRBV30 and J is TRBJ2-7; D is perhaps TRBD1 (6 bases). CDR3 length equals 12 residues. The germline gives CDR1 GTSNPN, CDR2 SVGIG (reference sequence). The V and J ends lost 5 bases and 2 bases respectively, with 10 bases between them. For the CDR3, the DNA is TGTGCCTGGGGACAGTTAACCTACGAGCAGTACTTC. Translated: CAWGQLTYEQYF.

CDR3 amino acids: CASTPYRDRGRVNTEAFF. The CDR3 nucleotides are TGTGCCAGCACCCCCTACCGGGACAGGGGGCGGGTGAACACTGAAGCTTTCTTT. V is TRBV6-2 or TRBV6-3 and J is TRBJ1-1; 12 positions match TRBD1. The V gene end was trimmed by 7 bases and the J gene end by 0 bases; junction bases not matched to a gene: 12. The CDR3 extends over 18 amino acids. Germline-derived CDR1 and CDR2 are MNHEY and SVGEGT.

The rearrangement uses TRBV6-1 and TRBJ2-5, with 7 bases aligning to TRBD1. The junction had 15 bases not matched to a gene; V was cut back by 3 bases and J by 2 bases. Germline V gene lookup returns CDR1 MNHNS and CDR2 SASEGT. The CDR3 runs 18 residues. The chain's CDR3 is CASSEDRYKKLGQETQYF. In DNA, the CDR3 is TGTGCCAGCAGTGAGGACAGGTACAAAAAGCTAGGACAAGAGACCCAGTACTTC.

This clone was recorded a few times. The chain is built from TRBV20-1 and TRBJ1-5, with D uncertain. This CDR3 contains 15 residues. Germline CDR1 is DFQATT and CDR2 is SNEGSKA (reference sequence). V lost 3 bases and J 1 base, leaving 13 bases between the germline ends. The CDR3, as DNA: TGCAGTGCTAGTTCCCCCCGAGGAAGCAATCAGCCCCAGCATTTT. It translates to CSASSPRGSNQPQHF.

The chain couples TRBV5-1 to TRBJ2-2; TRBD1 might be the D (9 bases). V lost 4 bases, J lost 5 bases, and 18 bases lay in between. The CDR3 covers 16 residues. Germline CDR1 SGHRS, CDR2 YFSETQ. This chain's CDR3 is CASSPGGTGKTGELFF. For the CDR3, the DNA is TGCGCCAGCAGCCCGGGGGGGACAGGGAAGACCGGGGAGCTGTTTTTT.

This chain uses TRBV27 with TRBJ2-5; no reliable D call. Germline V lookup: CDR1 MNHEY, CDR2 SMNVEV (reference sequence). V was clipped by 1 base and J by 3 bases, with 3 bases between them. CDR3 length equals 12 residues. Written as DNA, the CDR3 is TGTGCCAGCAGTTTATACAAAGAGACCCAGTACTTC. It yields the protein CASSLYKETQYF.

V and J are TRBV4-3 and TRBJ1-1; weak D call: TRBD1 (6 bases). The CDR3 consists of 12 residues. Germline CDR1 LGHNA, CDR2 YSLEER. V lost 1 base and J 12 bases, leaving 12 bases between the germline ends. This chain's CDR3 is CASSQGQARPFF. The CDR3 coding sequence is TGCGCCAGCAGCCAAGGACAGGCCAGACCTTTCTTT.

The chain joins TRBV1 to TRBJ1-5; the table's D call of TRBD1 was not tested on the DNA. TRBV1 is a pseudogene. The CDR3 runs 13 residues. CDR3 region: CTSSQTGGQPQHF. CDR3 DNA: TGCACCAGCAGCCAAACAGGGGGTCAGCCCCAGCATTTT.

The DNA of the CDR3 is TGTGCCACCCGGGGTGGGGGACTAGGCACAGATACGCAGTATTTT. Translating it yields CATRGGGLGTDTQYF. V and J are TRBV28 and TRBJ2-3, with TRBD2 matching 8 bases. Germline V CDR1 and CDR2: MDHEN, SYDVKM. After removal of 10 bases from V and 1 base from J, the junction contained 10 bases not matched to a gene. The CDR3 has 15 amino acids.

This chain joins TRBV18 and TRBJ1-1; D call uncertain. Germline-derived CDR1 and CDR2 are KGHSH and LQKENI. The V gene lost 4 bases and the J gene lost 1 base, with 7 bases spanning the gap. This CDR3 has 13 amino acids. CDR3 nucleotide sequence: TGTGCCAGCTCACAGGGAGGGAACACTGAAGCTTTCTTT. It specifies CASSQGGNTEAFF.

The gene calls are TRBV2 and TRBJ2-3; TRBD2 is a possible D gene (7 bases). The CDR3 spans 14 residues. CDR1 and CDR2 from the germline V gene are SNHLY and FYNNEI. Between the trimmed V and J ends, which lost 8 bases and 1 base, there was a span of 13 bases. The CDR3 sequence: CASRGGERTDTQYF. CDR3 sequence (DNA): TGTGCCAGCCGCGGGGGCGAACGCACAGATACGCAGTATTTT. Variable domain in full (rest from reference TRBV2 and TRBJ2-3): EPEVTQTPSHQVTQMGQEVILRCVPISNHLYFYWYRQILGQKVEFLVSFYNNEISEKSEIFDDQFSVERPDGSNFTLKIRSTKLEDSAMYFCASRGGERTDTQYFGPGTRLTVL.

V and J are TRBV4-2 and TRBJ2-1; TRBD2 agrees at 9 bases. The CDR3 length is 15 residues. V lost 5 bases to trimming and J lost 0 bases; unmatched junction nucleotides: 2. Germline V lookup: CDR1 LGHNA, CDR2 YNFKEQ. The CDR3 DNA reads as TGTGCCAGCAGCTCGCGGGGGGGCTCCTACAATGAGCAGTTCTTC. Its protein product is CASSSRGGSYNEQFF.

The chain carries TRBV7-3 and TRBJ1-6; D is unclear. Per germline, CDR1 SGHTA and CDR2 FQGTGA. This CDR3 contains 14 residues. V dropped 2 bases and J dropped 7 bases, with 9 bases sitting between them. The CDR3 DNA follows: TGTGCCAGCAGCTTAGGGAGCCCCAATTCACCCCTCCACTTT. It codes for CASSLGSPNSPLHF.

The chain recombines TRBV28 with TRBJ1-5, with TRBD1 as a possible D gene (5 bases). V was shortened by 5 bases and J by 2 bases, with 13 bases between the two germline ends. Germline V CDR1 and CDR2: MDHEN, SYDVKM. CDR3 length: 15 residues. The CDR3 coding sequence is TGTGCCAGCAGTCCCAAAGGGGTCCGCAATCAGCCCCAGCATTTT. Amino acid sequence: CASSPKGVRNQPQHF. The full variable domain, with the rest looked up from reference TRBV28 and TRBJ1-5, is DVKVTQSSRYLVKRTGEKVFLECVQDMDHENMFWYRQDPGLGLRLIYFSYDVKMKEKGDIPEGYSVSREKKERFSLILESASTNQTSMYLCASSPKGVRNQPQHFGDGTRLSIL.

V is TRBV7-2 and J is TRBJ2-5; 8 bases line up with TRBD2. Germline lookup yields CDR1 SGHTA and CDR2 FQGNSA. The CDR3 loop spans 15 amino acids. The trim removed 5 bases at V and 1 base at J, leaving 6 bases unmatched. Written as DNA, the CDR3 is TGTGCCAGCAGCCCTTTTAGCGGGGCCCAAGAGACCCAGTACTTC. Amino acid sequence: CASSPFSGAQETQYF.

This clone was recorded once. J is TRBJ1-2 and V is TRBV28; D perhaps matches TRBD1 (6 bases). CDR3 length equals 15 residues. The ends were cut back, 7 bases at V and 3 bases at J, with 18 bases in the middle. CDR1 and CDR2 from the germline V gene are MDHEN and SYDVKM. CDR3 nucleotide sequence: TGTGCCAGCACTACCCGACCGACAGGTGACTATGGCTACACCTTC. It translates to CASTTRPTGDYGYTF.

The CDR3 bases are TGTGCCAGCAGCCTCGGGGTTTCCTACGAGCAGTACTTC. As protein: CASSLGVSYEQYF. This rearrangement joins TRBV3-1 (or the pseudogene TRBV3-2) to TRBJ2-7, with D maybe TRBD2 (5 bases). The CDR3 contains 13 residues. Germline values: CDR1 LGHDT, CDR2 YNNKEL (reference sequence). V lost 4 bases, J lost 1 base, and 8 bases lay in between.

This chain joins TRBV5-1 and TRBJ1-3; 7 nucleotides line up with TRBD1. The germline gives CDR1 SGHRS, CDR2 YFSETQ. The CDR3 totals 14 residues. V gave up 4 bases and J gave up 4 bases; unmatched junction bases: 5. The chain's CDR3 is CASSPGQIGNTIYF. The CDR3 DNA is TGCGCCAGCAGCCCGGGACAGATCGGAAACACCATATATTTT.

The rearrangement joins TRBV2 to TRBJ1-2, with TRBD1 matching over 8 bases. CDR3 length: 12 amino acids. Germline values: CDR1 SNHLY, CDR2 FYNNEI. The V and J ends lost 6 bases and 7 bases, in that order; junction bases with no gene match: 4. For the CDR3, the DNA is TGTGCCAGCAGCTCCGACAGGGGTGGCTACACCTTC. This gives the protein CASSSDRGGYTF.

The chain uses TRBV27 and TRBJ2-5; no clear D. Germline V lookup: CDR1 MNHEY, CDR2 SMNVEV (reference sequence). The CDR3 sequence is 14 residues long. Trimming removed 4 bases from V and 5 bases from J, with 14 bases in between. CDR3 sequence reads: CASSSPTSLETQYF. The CDR3 DNA sequence: TGTGCCAGCAGTTCCCCGACTTCACTTGAGACCCAGTACTTC.

A remark on this clone: The junction does not match germline at one end; this may be a read error. V and J are TRBV28 and TRBJ1-5; 11 bases align to TRBD1. CDR3 length: 15 residues. The germline V gene encodes CDR1 MDHEN and CDR2 SYDVKM. This chain's CDR3 is CASSPASGTGGKGTF. Here the CDR3 DNA reads TGTGCCAGCAGTCCGGCCTCCGGGACAGGGGGAAAGGGGACGTTT.

V and J are TRBV28 and TRBJ2-7; D is uncertain. The CDR3 is 12 residues long. V shed 3 bases and J shed 6 bases, with 9 bases lying between them. Germline V gene lookup returns CDR1 MDHEN and CDR2 SYDVKM. The CDR3 spells CASSLLPGEQYF. CDR3 DNA: TGTGCCAGCAGTTTGTTGCCAGGCGAGCAGTACTTC.

J is TRBJ1-5 and V is TRBV6-5; D not resolved. Looked up from germline, CDR1 is MNHEY and CDR2 is SVGAGI. This CDR3 region has 13 residues. V dropped 5 bases and J dropped 4 bases, with 9 bases sitting between them. The CDR3 sequence is CASSLTRNQPQHF. The CDR3 region has the DNA TGTGCCAGCAGTCTCACCCGGAATCAGCCCCAGCATTTT.